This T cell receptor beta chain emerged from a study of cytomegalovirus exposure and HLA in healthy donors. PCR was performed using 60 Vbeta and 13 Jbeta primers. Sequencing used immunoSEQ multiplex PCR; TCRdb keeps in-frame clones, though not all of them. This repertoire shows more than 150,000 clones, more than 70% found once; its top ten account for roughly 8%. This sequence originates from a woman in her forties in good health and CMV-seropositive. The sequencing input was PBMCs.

As DNA, the CDR3 is TGCGCCAGCAGCTTGGCTGGGACAGAGGGGACTAGCGGCTGCAATGAGCAGTTCTTC. Its translation is CASSLAGTEGTSGCNEQFF. V and J are TRBV5-1 and TRBJ2-1, with 11 bases identical to TRBD2. V lost 0 bases to trimming and J lost 6 bases; unmatched junction nucleotides: 14. Germline V gives CDR1 SGHRS, CDR2 YFSETQ. This CDR3 contains 19 residues.